The 28 T cell receptor beta chains below all came from one sample that was sequenced in a study of OX40 agonist ivuxolimab in advanced cancers. Library construction relied on the immunoSEQ multiplex PCR assay. TCRdb took this table from immuneACCESS and kept in-frame rearrangements with V and J called. Such tables lack part of the clones; where checked against another copy, unresolved V genes explain under half of the gap, and the rest is unexplained. The sample records tens of thousands of clones, 91% of which are singletons. The top ten hold about 30% of the sample. The sample was CD4+ or CD8+ T cells sorted from blood, taken in a trial of the OX40 agonist ivuxolimab. The origin of the receptors is an adult with an advanced solid tumor such as melanoma, head and neck, liver or kidney cancer.

J is TRBJ2-7 and V is TRBV19; 7 bases agree with TRBD2. In germline, CDR1 is LNHDA, CDR2 SQIVND (reference sequence). The CDR3 covers 18 residues. V lost 5 bases to trimming and J lost 0 bases; unmatched junction nucleotides: 16. The CDR3 spells CASSFGPGGDYISYEQYF. CDR3 coding DNA: TGTGCCAGTAGTTTTGGACCGGGCGGGGACTACATCTCCTACGAGCAGTACTTC.

The V and J genes are TRBV7-1 and TRBJ2-1; D gene unclear. TRBV7-1 qualifies as an ORF whose function is uncertain. V shed 4 bases and J shed 4 bases, with 17 bases lying between them. This CDR3 region has 16 residues. The CDR3, as DNA: TGTGCCAGCAGCTTACAAGGGATAGGGTCTTACAATGAGCAGTTCTTC. Protein sequence: CASSLQGIGSYNEQFF.

The chain has TRBV9 and TRBJ2-7; 9 bases agree with TRBD1. The CDR3 is made up of 16 amino acids. CDR1 is SGDLS, CDR2 YYNGEE, per germline. V gave up 3 bases and J gave up 3 bases; unmatched junction bases: 10. CDR3: CASSERTGAPIYEQYF. CDR3 sequence (DNA): TGTGCCAGCAGCGAAAGGACAGGGGCGCCGATCTACGAGCAGTACTTC. Full variable domain (rest looked up from reference TRBV9 and TRBJ2-7): DSGVTQTPKHLITATGQRVTLRCSPRSGDLSVYWYQQSLDQGLQFLIQYYNGEERAKGNILERFSAQQFPDLHSELNLSSLELGDSALYFCASSERTGAPIYEQYFGPGTRLTVT.

This clone was recorded only once. This chain joins TRBV6-5 and TRBJ2-1, with 8 bases aligning to TRBD2. Trimming at V came to 6 bases and at J to 7 bases, leaving 8 bases not matched to a gene. This CDR3 region has 14 residues. Germline CDR1 reads MNHEY; CDR2 reads SVGAGI. CDR3 residues: CASSLSGRRNEQFF. The CDR3 DNA reads as TGTGCCAGCAGCTTGAGCGGGAGAAGGAATGAGCAGTTCTTC.

This chain joins TRBV27 and TRBJ1-5; 10 bases are shared with TRBD1. Germline CDR1 reads MNHEY; CDR2 reads SMNVEV (reference sequence). Losses at the gene ends were 6 bases for V and 5 bases for J; bases not matched to a gene: 7. This CDR3 region has 15 residues. CDR3 region: CASSFRTGGDQPQHF. The CDR3 DNA is TGTGCCAGCAGCTTTCGGACAGGGGGGGATCAGCCCCAGCATTTT.

The chain combines TRBV27 with TRBJ2-7, with D perhaps TRBD1 (5 bases). The length of the CDR3 is 13 residues. Germline CDR1 and CDR2: MNHEY and SMNVEV (reference sequence). Deletions cut 5 bases from V and 4 bases from J, with 12 bases between. CDR3 sequence reads: CASSPFDSYEQYF. The DNA of the CDR3 is TGTGCCAGCAGTCCGTTCGACAGTTACGAGCAGTACTTC.

The chain is built from TRBV5-1 and TRBJ2-1; TRBD2 aligns across 12 bases. J lost 9 bases, V lost 6 bases, and 4 bases had no gene match. Germline V CDR1 and CDR2: SGHRS, YFSETQ. CDR3 length: 13 amino acids. CDR3 in DNA: TGCGCCAGCACGACTAGCGGGAGAATTGAGCAGTTCTTC. This sequence encodes CASTTSGRIEQFF.

The chain carries TRBV28 and TRBJ2-7; D call uncertain. This CDR3 comprises 13 residues. Germline CDR1 reads MDHEN; CDR2 reads SYDVKM. V lost 5 bases, J lost 1 base, and 9 bases lay in between. CDR3 loop: CASSRLSSYEQYF. CDR3 bases: TGTGCCAGCAGTCGGTTAAGTTCCTACGAGCAGTACTTC.

In nucleotides, the CDR3 is TGTGCCAGCAGTTTAGTGGGGGTTAGCGGGAGCTCCGAGCAGTACTTC. Translating gives CASSLVGVSGSSEQYF. V and J are TRBV28 and TRBJ2-7, with 9 bases identical to TRBD2. CDR3 length equals 16 residues. Germline assignment: CDR1 MDHEN and CDR2 SYDVKM. V shed 2 bases and J 6 bases; nucleotides not matched to a gene: 11.

In its sample, this clone was seen once. CDR3 nucleotides: TGTGCCAGCAGTGAATCGACCGAATACCAAGAGACCCAGTACTTC. Amino acids: CASSESTEYQETQYF. This chain joins TRBV25-1 and TRBJ2-5; D not resolved. The CDR3 runs to 15 residues. V lost 1 base and J lost 0, with 9 bases in between. CDR1 is MGHDK and CDR2 is SYGVNS in the germline V gene.

This clone was detected only a few times. Additional DNA sequences in this sample encode the identical CDR3. V and J are TRBV20-1 and TRBJ2-1; D unclear. The CDR3 has 11 amino acids. Germline V lookup: CDR1 DFQATT, CDR2 SNEGSKA (reference sequence). The V end was cut by 3 bases, the J end by 5 bases, with 5 bases between. CDR3: CSASLDNEQFF. As DNA, the CDR3 is TGCAGTGCTAGTTTGGACAATGAGCAGTTCTTC.

V and J are TRBV27 and TRBJ1-2; 11 bases match TRBD1. This CDR3 comprises 15 residues. V trimming: 5 bases; J trimming: 4 bases; junction bases outside the gene matches: 6. Germline V gene lookup returns CDR1 MNHEY and CDR2 SMNVEV (reference sequence). This chain's CDR3 is CASSTRTGGAYGYTF. CDR3 nucleotide sequence: TGTGCCAGCAGTACACGGACAGGGGGCGCCTATGGCTACACCTTC.

This clone appeared a single time. The genes are TRBV6-6 and TRBJ1-4, with D unclear. The germline CDR1 and CDR2 sequences are MNHNY and SVGAGI (reference sequence). The CDR3 is 13 residues long. Trimming left V 0 bases short and J 7 bases short, with 6 bases between. CDR3 DNA: TGTGCCAGCAGTTACTCGGGCGGTGAAAAACTGTTTTTT. Its protein is CASSYSGGEKLFF.

This chain links TRBV6-5 with TRBJ2-5; the match to TRBD1 covers 10 bases. This CDR3 comprises 14 residues. Trimming took 6 bases from V and 4 from J; bases not matched to a gene: 5. Germline CDR1 reads MNHEY; CDR2 reads SVGAGI. The CDR3 DNA reads TGTGCCAGCAGGCCGGACAGGGGGAGAGAGACCCAGTACTTC. This gives the protein CASRPDRGRETQYF.

This clone was seen just once. V usage is TRBV7-6 and J usage is TRBJ2-7, with 8 bases aligning to TRBD2. This CDR3 contains 14 residues. The ends lost 6 bases at V and 3 bases at J; junction bases unmatched: 7. The germline gives CDR1 SGHVS, CDR2 FNYEAQ. CDR3 protein: CASSTASGSYEQYF. DNA for the CDR3: TGTGCCAGCAGTACTGCGAGCGGGAGCTACGAGCAGTACTTC.

This chain joins TRBV5-4 and TRBJ1-6, with D possibly TRBD1 on 6 matching bases. V gave up 0 bases and J gave up 10 bases, with 11 bases separating them. Germline V lookup: CDR1 SGHNT, CDR2 YYREEE (reference sequence). This CDR3 comprises 14 residues. DNA for the CDR3: TGTGCCAGCAGCTTGGTAGGGGGTGGATCACCCCTCCACTTT. Translated, it gives CASSLVGGGSPLHF.

This chain uses TRBV9 with TRBJ1-2, with 7 positions matching TRBD1. Germline loops: CDR1 SGDLS, CDR2 YYNGEE. CDR3 size: 14 residues. V was pared by 6 bases and J by 3 bases, with 8 bases of the junction left unmatched. CDR3 residues: CASTLGTADYGYTF. The CDR3 DNA is TGTGCCAGCACCTTAGGGACAGCCGACTATGGCTACACCTTC.

The chain recombines TRBV27 with TRBJ2-7, with TRBD2 matching 10 bases. Germline V gene data show CDR1 as MNHEY and CDR2 as SMNVEV (reference sequence). V trimming: 3 bases; J trimming: 3 bases; junction bases outside the gene matches: 2. This CDR3 has 14 amino acids. The CDR3 is CASSFSSGSYEQYF. As DNA, the CDR3 is TGTGCCAGCAGTTTTTCTAGCGGGAGCTACGAGCAGTACTTC.

V is TRBV19 and J is TRBJ2-1; D may be TRBD1 (5 bases). V lost 3 bases and J lost 6, with 12 bases in between. Per the germline V gene, CDR1 is LNHDA and CDR2 is SQIVND (reference sequence). CDR3 size: 14 residues. This chain's CDR3 is CASSIRQGPNEQFF. The CDR3 DNA reads as TGTGCCAGTAGTATTCGGCAGGGTCCCAATGAGCAGTTCTTC.

V is TRBV7-9 and J is TRBJ2-7; 10 bases line up with TRBD1. Germline assignment: CDR1 SEHNR and CDR2 FQNEAQ (reference sequence). The CDR3 totals 15 residues. V trimming: 5 bases; J trimming: 6 bases; junction bases outside the gene matches: 10. In DNA, the CDR3 is TGTGCCAGCAGCCATGGGACAGGGGCGCCCGGCGAGCAGTACTTC. Translating gives CASSHGTGAPGEQYF.

This chain connects TRBV5-4 to TRBJ2-7, with D possibly matching TRBD1 (6 bases). Germline V gene lookup returns CDR1 SGHNT and CDR2 YYREEE (reference sequence). The ends were cut back, 1 base at V and 2 bases at J, with 10 bases in the middle. This CDR3 contains 14 residues. The CDR3 sequence: CASSLTGNTYEQYF. In DNA form, the CDR3 reads TGTGCCAGCAGCTTGACAGGGAACACCTACGAGCAGTACTTC.

The chain is built from TRBV27 and TRBJ2-1; D not certain. Germline lookup yields CDR1 MNHEY and CDR2 SMNVEV (reference sequence). V was clipped by 5 bases and J by 2 bases, with 1 base between them. The CDR3 length is 11 residues. The DNA for the CDR3 is TGTGCCAGCAGTGCCTACAATGAGCAGTTCTTC. It codes for CASSAYNEQFF.

The chain carries TRBV30 and TRBJ2-3; D might be TRBD1 or TRBD2, each matching 8 bases. This CDR3 is built from 18 residues. Trimming pared 0 bases from V and 6 bases from J, leaving 25 bases between. The germline CDR1 and CDR2 sequences are GTSNPN and SVGIG (reference sequence). CDR3 region: CAWSVGPGGSGRTDTQYF. Here the CDR3 DNA reads TGTGCCTGGAGTGTGGGTCCAGGGGGCAGCGGGAGAACGGATACGCAGTATTTT.

J is TRBJ2-7 and V is TRBV11-1, with TRBD1 identical over 7 bases. The CDR3 is 13 amino acids. The V gene's germline CDR1 is SGHAT and CDR2 FQDESV (reference sequence). V shed 4 bases and J 2 bases; nucleotides not matched to a gene: 2. CDR3 residues: CASSWGTAYEQYF. The CDR3 DNA reads as TGTGCCAGCAGCTGGGGGACAGCCTACGAGCAGTACTTC.

This sequence joins TRBV5-1 and TRBJ1-1; D might be TRBD1 (5 bases). The germline V and J ends were trimmed by 0 bases and 6 bases, with 18 bases remaining between them. Germline V lookup: CDR1 SGHRS, CDR2 YFSETQ. The CDR3 loop spans 16 amino acids. CDR3 DNA: TGCGCCAGCAGCTTGGGGACACGGCCGACCCCCCCTGAAGCTTTCTTT. Its translation is CASSLGTRPTPPEAFF.

The V and J genes are TRBV5-5 and TRBJ1-1; D gene uncertain. The CDR3 extends over 11 amino acids. V gave up 2 bases and J gave up 6 bases, with 5 bases separating them. In germline, CDR1 is SGHKS, CDR2 YYEKEE (reference sequence). DNA for the CDR3: TGTGCCAGCAGCTTATGGGCTGAAGCTTTCTTT. It yields the protein CASSLWAEAFF.

The chain couples TRBV4-2 to TRBJ2-7; possibly TRBD2 for D (6 bases). The CDR3 sequence is 15 residues long. Trimming removed 0 bases at V and 3 bases at J, with 12 bases between. CDR1 and CDR2 (germline): LGHNA, YNFKEQ. The CDR3 protein is CASSQDRGLGYEQYF. The CDR3 DNA reads as TGTGCCAGCAGCCAAGATCGGGGACTTGGCTACGAGCAGTACTTC.

The gene calls are TRBV27 and TRBJ2-5; D perhaps matches TRBD2 (7 bases). The germline V and J ends were trimmed by 6 bases and 7 bases, with 12 bases remaining between them. Per germline, CDR1 MNHEY and CDR2 SMNVEV (reference sequence). The CDR3 covers 12 residues. The CDR3 DNA follows: TGTGCCAGCAGCCGGGGGGCAGGGACCCAGTACTTC. Amino acid sequence: CASSRGAGTQYF.